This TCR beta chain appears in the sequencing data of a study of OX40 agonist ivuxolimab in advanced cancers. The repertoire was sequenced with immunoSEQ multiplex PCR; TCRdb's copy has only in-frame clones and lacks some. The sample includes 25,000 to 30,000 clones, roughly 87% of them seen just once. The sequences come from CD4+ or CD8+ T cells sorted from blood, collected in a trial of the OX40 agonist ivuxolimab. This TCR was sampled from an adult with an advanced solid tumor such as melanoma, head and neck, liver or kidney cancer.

CDR3: CASSDPGSYEQYF. The CDR3 DNA reads as TGTGCCAGCAGCGATCCGGGTTCCTACGAGCAGTACTTC. The rearrangement joins TRBV6-5 to TRBJ2-7; D not certain. Germline assignment: CDR1 MNHEY and CDR2 SVGAGI. V dropped 6 bases and J dropped 1 base, with 10 bases sitting between them. The CDR3 is made up of 13 amino acids.